This TCR beta chain was identified during a study of cytomegalovirus exposure and HLA in healthy donors (dated by TCRdb to the late 2010s). Context from the whole study: An earlier analysis of 587 of the donors reported approximately 300 Gb of sequence data and 95 million to 120 million unique TCR beta sequences obtained from about 179 million T cells. An early release covering approximately 600 HLA-typed donors comprised 250 to 350 gigabases of sequencing data and 85 million or so unique TCR sequences. Of the approximately 400 genotyped donors, 65% to 90% fell in the genetic ancestry cluster associated with self-reported Caucasian donors. The study aimed to test whether cataloging public T cell receptors could reveal signatures of past pathogen exposure. The T cell repertoires of some 700 subjects were profiled by immunosequencing and related to cytomegalovirus serostatus. Along with the roughly 700-subject first cohort, a separate validation cohort of over a hundred different subjects was used. The study combined high-throughput TCR immunosequencing, statistical association of individual TCRs with disease status, and machine learning to predict cytomegalovirus infection status. To study patterns of TCR occurrence, a later analysis re-analyzed previously published TCR beta repertoires from 600 to 750 donors and added high-resolution HLA genotyping. Rather than drawing on any new phenotypic data, the later analysis identified candidate immune exposures from TCR beta sequences and the way those sequences occurred across donors. An earlier analysis of about 620 of the donors applied high-throughput TCR beta sequencing to assess whether each TCR beta V gene segment acted as functional or pseudogenic. Donor age, sex, ethnicity and CMV serostatus were compiled alongside the repertoire data. Genome-wide SNP genotypes for about 55% of the roughly 670 donors were used in a later genetic analysis, which treated that subset as a discovery cohort. Every discovery cohort repertoire had been produced on one sequencing platform. Class I and class II HLA loci were covered by the typing at four-digit resolution. The number of typed donors differed by locus: about 620-640 for A, B, C, DRB1 and DQB1; 500 to 550 for DQA1; around 610 for DPA1; and roughly 490 for DPB1. Four to six DR-DQ haplotypes were handled as single units for association and clustering, since linkage in the cohort was strong. Among about 370 genotyped donors of the cohort, an average of approximately 200,000 unique TCR beta nucleotide sequences was sequenced per donor, of which 15% to 20% were non-productive.

In total, around 600 healthy bone marrow donors made up the cohort. All cohort members were sampled while nominally healthy, although unrecorded immune exposures were likely present. The donor tested CMV seronegative and was one of the 352 seronegative cohort members. A peripheral blood sample was collected from each donor, and TCR beta sequencing was performed on peripheral blood mononuclear cells. The Qiagen DNeasy Blood Extraction Kit was used to extract genomic DNA from the blood cell samples. Including cysteine and phenylalanine, the CDR3 has 15 amino acids. Of all the DNA, just the CDR3 is kept, 45 bases in frame from base 1. Trimming accounts for 0 bases at V and 7 bases at J, while the number of junction bases matched to no gene is 4. Based on the germline V gene, the CDR1 and CDR2 sequences are WSHSY and SAAADI. Library creation used the immunoSEQ multiplex PCR assay. For the multiplex PCR, a mixture combining 60 forward primers for TCR Vbeta segments and 13 reverse primers for TCR Jbeta segments was used. A multiplex PCR assay on genomic DNA amplified the CDR3 region of rearranged TCR beta genes. The amplified TCR beta libraries were sequenced on the Illumina HiSeq System as 87-base-pair reads. Regarding the original processing steps: In a later analysis, some 80 million unique TCR beta chains were counted across the roughly 700 repertoires, and roughly 11 million of these chains were shared by at least two donors. To remove PCR and sequencing errors, raw reads were error-corrected and collapsed into unique sequences using a nearest-neighbor algorithm that merged closely related sequences. V, D and J gene segments were assigned by aligning CDR3 sequences to IMGT reference sequences. Each retained sequence needed at least a six-nucleotide match to both a V gene segment and a J gene segment. Rearrangements were classified as productive when the CDR3 lacked stop codons and remained in frame with V and J, and all other rearrangements were classified as non-productive. Following IMGT convention, CDR3 was defined as the stretch from the second conserved V-encoded cysteine up to the conserved J-encoded phenylalanine. In an earlier analysis of roughly 580 of the donors, sequences lacking an unambiguous match to a single V gene segment were excluded. An earlier analysis of just under 600 of the donors called V segments functional above 56.7% productive rearrangements and segregating when the between-donor standard deviation exceeded 5%. To diagnose cytomegalovirus status from the catalog of TCR beta chain sequences, a statistical classification framework was built. In a later analysis, V and J genes were assigned by comparing TCR nucleotide sequences against IMGT/GENE-DB human TR gene sequences. The TCRdist pipeline was used in a later analysis to assign CDR3 sequences and most-parsimonious VDJ recombination scenarios. In a later analysis, each TCR beta chain was defined by its CDR3 amino acid sequence together with its V-gene family, and reads without a unique V-gene family were excluded. To address suspected cross-contamination and a sequencing artifact, a later analysis removed around 590 highly shared, low-generation-probability nucleotide sequences. A later analysis calculated a clonal expansion index for each public chain from normalized within-repertoire ranks of inferred template counts. In a later analysis, generation probabilities were computed using a VDJ recombination model fitted to out-of-frame rearrangements, and the results were checked against IGoR. In a later analysis, hypergeometric tests were used to score TCR-TCR, TCR-HLA and TCR-CMV co-occurrence, with a repertoire-size bias correction applied to TCR pairs. False discovery rates were estimated in a later analysis by permuting HLA or CMV assignments 20 times. A later analysis grouped co-occurring TCRs with DBSCAN, adding TCRdist sequence similarity when clustering within HLA-allele-positive subsets. For co-occurrence clustering, repertoires with fewer than 30,000 or more than 120,000 public chains were excluded, along with five or six repertoires with anomalous nucleotide sharing. TCRdb's version of the immuneACCESS table is confined to in-frame rearrangements and falls short of the full clone set. An unresolved V gene accounts for under half of the shortfall where checked; the remainder is of unknown origin. The D gene and trimming were derived from the DNA, and the V and J assignments and clone size from that table. Within this sample are fewer than 200,000 clones, with around 80% of them counted one time only. The biggest ten clones account for approximately 0.55% of the sample.

In the case of this clone: The specificity of this receptor is unknown. Base-call qualities are not available, and no considerably larger clone is one nucleotide away.

Broader findings and caveats from the paper: In an earlier analysis of several hundred of the donors, most TCR beta V segments were observed in productive rearrangements about 87% or about 30% of the time, broadly matching IMGT annotations. Most CMV-associated TCR beta chains appeared to be HLA-restricted in a later analysis, and the HLA associations seemed to be driven largely by CMV exposure. The authors suggested that the approach could potentially be extended to other disease states and immunological phenotypes. Linkage disequilibrium might explain the correlated functional status among segregating V segments, but an unknown experimental factor could not be ruled out. Compared with equally common non-associated chains, HLA-associated TCR beta chains in a later analysis were more clonally expanded and had lower generation probabilities. A later genetic analysis reported fewer N-insertions in productive TCRs among donors in an Asian-associated ancestry cluster than the roughly 620-donor mean. In a later analysis, 16,951 TCR beta sequences were associated with specific HLA alleles at a false discovery rate of 0.05. Because counts were too low, seventeen rarely observed V segments, including chromosome 9 orphons, were excluded from the earlier analysis of some 590 of the donors. A later genetic analysis associated a missense DCLRE1C variant with V-gene and J-gene trimming of TCR beta chains, and an independent cohort replicated the association. Because HLA typing was missing for some donors at each locus, association tests included only the typed subset. The only immune exposure information available for the cohort was CMV serostatus. Presence/absence analyses assumed roughly uniform sequencing depth across donors, an assumption that may not hold. The cohort was sequenced for TCR beta chains only, and without alpha or paired-chain data the features that could be detected were limited. When HLA alleles, especially DR and DQ, strongly co-occurred, attributing TCR associations to individual alleles was difficult. In a later analysis, the rate of TCR association differed among HLA loci, with DRB1 alleles having the most associated TCRs and HLA-C alleles having the fewest. Some IMGT-functional V segments, including TRBV6-2 and TRBV6-3, could not be distinguished by the 87-base-pair reads and were therefore excluded. A later analysis reported that several top co-occurrence clusters appeared linked to parvovirus B19, influenza, CMV and Epstein-Barr virus. A cluster of highly shared sequence variants was judged likely to be a technical artifact of the sequencing pipeline. In both the original and validation cohorts, the classifier was reported to diagnose cytomegalovirus status with high specificity and sensitivity. In vitro tests confirmed that a few of the cytomegalovirus-associated TCR beta chains recognize cytomegalovirus antigens. In the study, approximately 160 TCR beta chains were listed as associated with cytomegalovirus. Most TCR sequences were seen in very few donors, while some public TCRs were found in many individuals. A further reported finding was that TCR beta sequences accurately predicted the HLA-A and HLA-B alleles for most subjects in the first cohort.

The receptor was isolated from a woman in her forties or fifties in good health and CMV-seronegative. The rearranged chain carries TRBV10-2 and TRBJ2-1; a stretch of 9 junction bases matches TRBD2. Material: PBMCs. CDR3 reads: CASSESREGHNEQFF. The sequence in DNA is TGCGCCAGCAGTGAGTCGCGGGAGGGCCATAATGAGCAGTTCTTC.